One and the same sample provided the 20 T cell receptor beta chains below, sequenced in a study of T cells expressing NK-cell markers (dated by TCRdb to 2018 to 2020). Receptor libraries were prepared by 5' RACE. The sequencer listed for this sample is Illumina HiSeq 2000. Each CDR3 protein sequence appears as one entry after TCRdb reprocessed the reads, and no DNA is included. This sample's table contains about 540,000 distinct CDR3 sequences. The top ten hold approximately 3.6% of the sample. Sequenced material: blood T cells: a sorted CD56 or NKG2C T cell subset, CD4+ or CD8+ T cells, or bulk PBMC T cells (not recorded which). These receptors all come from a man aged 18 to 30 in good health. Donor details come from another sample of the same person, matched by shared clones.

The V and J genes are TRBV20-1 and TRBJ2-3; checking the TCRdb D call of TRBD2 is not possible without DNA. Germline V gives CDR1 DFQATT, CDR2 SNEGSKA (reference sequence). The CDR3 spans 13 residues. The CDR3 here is CATRLGTTDTQYF.

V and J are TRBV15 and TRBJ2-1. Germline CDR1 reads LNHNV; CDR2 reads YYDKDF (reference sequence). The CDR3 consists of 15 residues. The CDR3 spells CATRMTRGHHNEQFF.

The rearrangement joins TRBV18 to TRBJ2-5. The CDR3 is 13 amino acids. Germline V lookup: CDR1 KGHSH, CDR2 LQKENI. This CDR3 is CASSPLLEETQYF.

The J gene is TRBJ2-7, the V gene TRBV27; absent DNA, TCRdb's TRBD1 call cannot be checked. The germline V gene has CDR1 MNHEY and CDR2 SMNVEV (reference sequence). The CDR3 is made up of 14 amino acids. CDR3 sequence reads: CASSSGQRSYEQYF.

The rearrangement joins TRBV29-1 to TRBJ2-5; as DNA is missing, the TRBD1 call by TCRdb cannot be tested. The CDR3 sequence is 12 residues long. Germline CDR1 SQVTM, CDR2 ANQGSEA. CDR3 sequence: CSHGGRGETQYF.

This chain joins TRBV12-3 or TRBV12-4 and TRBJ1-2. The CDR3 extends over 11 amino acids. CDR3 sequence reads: CASSGHYGYTF.

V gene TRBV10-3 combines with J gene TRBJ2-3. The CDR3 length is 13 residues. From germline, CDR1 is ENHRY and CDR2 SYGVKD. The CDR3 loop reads CAISAVQGDTQYF.

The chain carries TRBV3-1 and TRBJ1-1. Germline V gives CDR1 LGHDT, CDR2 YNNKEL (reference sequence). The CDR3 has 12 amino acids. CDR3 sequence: CASSYGLVEAFF.

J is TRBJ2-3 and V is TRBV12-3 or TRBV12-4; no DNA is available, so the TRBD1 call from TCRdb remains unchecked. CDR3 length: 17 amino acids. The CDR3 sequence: CASSFWGSRSSTDTQYF.

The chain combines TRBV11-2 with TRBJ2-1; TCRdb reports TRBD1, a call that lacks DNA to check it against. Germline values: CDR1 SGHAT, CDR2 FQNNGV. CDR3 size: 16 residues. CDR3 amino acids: CASSLRPSMGANEQFF.

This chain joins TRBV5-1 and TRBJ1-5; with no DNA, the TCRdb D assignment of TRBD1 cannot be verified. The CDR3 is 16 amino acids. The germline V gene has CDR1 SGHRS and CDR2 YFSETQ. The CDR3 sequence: CASSLMGGQSNQPQHF.

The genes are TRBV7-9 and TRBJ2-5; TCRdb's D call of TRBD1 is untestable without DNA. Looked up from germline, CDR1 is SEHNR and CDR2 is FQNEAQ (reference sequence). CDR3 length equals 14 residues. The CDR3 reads CASSPDGRTETQYF. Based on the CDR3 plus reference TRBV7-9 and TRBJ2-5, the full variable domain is DTGVSQNPRHKITKRGQNVTFRCDPISEHNRLYWYRQTLGQGPEFLTYFQNEAQLEKSRLLSDRFSAERPKGSFSTLEIQRTEQGDSAMYLCASSPDGRTETQYFGPGTRLLVL.

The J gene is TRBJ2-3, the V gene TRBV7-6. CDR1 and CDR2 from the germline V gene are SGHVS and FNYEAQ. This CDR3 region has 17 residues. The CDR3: CASSTTARLSSTDTQYF.

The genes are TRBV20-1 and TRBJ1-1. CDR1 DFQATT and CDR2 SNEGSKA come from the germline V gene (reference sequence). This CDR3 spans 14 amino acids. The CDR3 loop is CSALSFRENTEAFF.

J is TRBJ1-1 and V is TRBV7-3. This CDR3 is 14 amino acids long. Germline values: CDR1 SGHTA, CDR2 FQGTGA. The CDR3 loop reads CASSPRQGYTEAFF.

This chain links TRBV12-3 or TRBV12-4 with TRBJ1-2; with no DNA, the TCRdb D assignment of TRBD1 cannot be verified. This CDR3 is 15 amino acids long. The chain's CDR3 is CASRKKTGDNYGYTF.

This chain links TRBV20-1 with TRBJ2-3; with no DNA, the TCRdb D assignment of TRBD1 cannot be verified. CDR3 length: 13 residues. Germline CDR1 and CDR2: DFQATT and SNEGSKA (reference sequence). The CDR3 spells CSARPGTGDTQYF.

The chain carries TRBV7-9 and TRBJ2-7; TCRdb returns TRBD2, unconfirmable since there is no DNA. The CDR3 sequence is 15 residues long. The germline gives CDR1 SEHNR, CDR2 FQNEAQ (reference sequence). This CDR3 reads CASSGGGPSPYEQYF.

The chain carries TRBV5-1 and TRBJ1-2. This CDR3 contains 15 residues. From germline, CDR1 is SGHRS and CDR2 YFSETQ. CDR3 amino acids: CASSSSVQSNYGYTF.

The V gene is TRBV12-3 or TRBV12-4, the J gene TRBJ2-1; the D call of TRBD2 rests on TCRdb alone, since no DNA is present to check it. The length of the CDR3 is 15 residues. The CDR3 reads CASSTQREWGNEQFF.